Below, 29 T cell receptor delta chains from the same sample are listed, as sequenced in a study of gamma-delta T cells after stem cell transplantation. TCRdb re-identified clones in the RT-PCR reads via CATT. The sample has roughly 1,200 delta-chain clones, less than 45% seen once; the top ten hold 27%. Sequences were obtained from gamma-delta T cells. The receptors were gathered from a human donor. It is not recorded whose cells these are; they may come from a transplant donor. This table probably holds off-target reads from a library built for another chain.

CDR3: CACDGIPGDGDTDKLIF. In DNA form, the CDR3 reads TGTGCCTGTGACGGAATCCCCGGGGACGGGGACACCGATAAACTCATCTTT. The V call is TRDV2, the J call TRDJ1; TRDD3 is a possible D gene (5 bases). Germline CDR1 GEAIGNYY, CDR2 EKD. The V gene lost 3 bases and the J gene lost 0 bases, with 19 bases spanning the gap. CDR3 length equals 17 residues.

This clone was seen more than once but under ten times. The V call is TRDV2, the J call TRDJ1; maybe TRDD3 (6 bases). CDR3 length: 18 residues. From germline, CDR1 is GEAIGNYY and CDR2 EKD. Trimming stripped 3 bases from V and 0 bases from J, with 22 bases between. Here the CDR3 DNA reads TGTGCCTGTGACCCTATCGGGGGAGCCAACACGTACACCGATAAACTCATCTTT. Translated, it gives CACDPIGGANTYTDKLIF.

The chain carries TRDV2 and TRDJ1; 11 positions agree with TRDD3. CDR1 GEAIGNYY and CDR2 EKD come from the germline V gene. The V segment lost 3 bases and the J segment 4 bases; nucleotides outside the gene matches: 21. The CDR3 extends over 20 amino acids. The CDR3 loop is CACDALLGDTGSSPRDKLIF. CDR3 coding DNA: TGTGCCTGTGACGCCTTGCTGGGGGATACAGGGTCTAGTCCCCGCGATAAACTCATCTTT.

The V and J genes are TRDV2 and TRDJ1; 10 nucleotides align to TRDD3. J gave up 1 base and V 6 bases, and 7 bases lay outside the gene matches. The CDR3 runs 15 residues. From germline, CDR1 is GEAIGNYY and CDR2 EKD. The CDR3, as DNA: TGTGCCTGTCATGGACTGGGGGATTCCACCGATAAACTCATCTTT. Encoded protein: CACHGLGDSTDKLIF.

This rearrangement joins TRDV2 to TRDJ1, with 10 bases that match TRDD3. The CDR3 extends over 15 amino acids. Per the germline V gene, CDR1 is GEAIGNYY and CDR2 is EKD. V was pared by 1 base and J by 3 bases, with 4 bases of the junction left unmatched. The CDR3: CACDTLGDTADKLIF. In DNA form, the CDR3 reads TGTGCCTGTGACACGTTGGGGGATACCGCCGATAAACTCATCTTT.

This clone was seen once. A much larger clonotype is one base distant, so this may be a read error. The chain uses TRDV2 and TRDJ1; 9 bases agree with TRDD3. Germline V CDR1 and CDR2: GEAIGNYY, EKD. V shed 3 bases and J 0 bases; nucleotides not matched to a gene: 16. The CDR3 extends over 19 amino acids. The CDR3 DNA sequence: TGTGCCTGTGACTCCTTAACTGGGGGACTAAACACGTACACCGATAAACTCATCTTT. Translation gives CACDSLTGGLNTYTDKLIF.

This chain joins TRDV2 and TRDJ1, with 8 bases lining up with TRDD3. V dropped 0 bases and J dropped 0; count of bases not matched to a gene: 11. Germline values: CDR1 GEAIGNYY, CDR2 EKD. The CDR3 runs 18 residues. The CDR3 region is CACDTLGDLKPYTDKLIF. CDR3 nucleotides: TGTGCCTGTGACACCCTGGGGGACCTCAAACCGTACACCGATAAACTCATCTTT.

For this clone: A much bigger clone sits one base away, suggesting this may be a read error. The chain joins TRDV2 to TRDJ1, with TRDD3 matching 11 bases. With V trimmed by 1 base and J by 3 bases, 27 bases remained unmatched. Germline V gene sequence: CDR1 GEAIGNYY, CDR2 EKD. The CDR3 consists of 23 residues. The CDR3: CACDTSFASGASLGDNGADKLIF. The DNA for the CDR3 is TGTGCCTGTGACACTTCTTTCGCCTCCGGCGCCTCACTGGGGGATAATGGGGCCGATAAACTCATCTTT.

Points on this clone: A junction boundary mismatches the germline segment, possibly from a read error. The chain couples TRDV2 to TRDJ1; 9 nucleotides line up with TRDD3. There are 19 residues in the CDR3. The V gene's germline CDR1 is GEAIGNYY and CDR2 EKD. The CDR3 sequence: CARDTVSRDWGTYTDKLIF. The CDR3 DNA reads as TGTGCCCGTGACACCGTTTCAAGAGACTGGGGGACCTACACCGATAAACTCATCTTT.

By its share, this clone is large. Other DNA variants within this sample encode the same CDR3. Written as DNA, the CDR3 is TGTGCCTGTGACACCGTTGGGGGCACCGATAAACTCATCTTT. Residues: CACDTVGGTDKLIF. This chain uses TRDV2 with TRDJ1, with D possibly TRDD3 on 6 matching bases. The CDR3 contains 14 residues. Germline CDR1 and CDR2: GEAIGNYY and EKD. V dropped 0 bases and J dropped 1 base, with 8 bases sitting between them.

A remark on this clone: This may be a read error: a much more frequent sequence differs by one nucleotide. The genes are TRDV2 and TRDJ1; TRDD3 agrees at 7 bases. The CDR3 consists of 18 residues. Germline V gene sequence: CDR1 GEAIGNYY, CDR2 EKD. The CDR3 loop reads CACDQIGGPARYTYKLIF. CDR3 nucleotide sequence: TGTGCCTGTGATCAAATTGGGGGACCCGCACGTTACACCTATAAACTCATCTTT.

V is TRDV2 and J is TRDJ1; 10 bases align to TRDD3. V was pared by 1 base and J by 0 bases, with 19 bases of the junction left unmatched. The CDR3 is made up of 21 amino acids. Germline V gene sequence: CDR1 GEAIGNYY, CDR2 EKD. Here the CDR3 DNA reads TGTGCCTGTGACACAGTTCCCCACTCGGGGGATACGTGGAGCTACACCGATAAACTCATCTTT. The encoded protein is CACDTVPHSGDTWSYTDKLIF.

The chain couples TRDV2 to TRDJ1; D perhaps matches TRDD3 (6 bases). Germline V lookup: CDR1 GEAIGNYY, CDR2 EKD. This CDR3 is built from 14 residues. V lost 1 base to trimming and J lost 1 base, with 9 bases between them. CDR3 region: CACDTLGSTDKLIF. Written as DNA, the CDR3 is TGTGCCTGTGACACTCTGGGGTCCACCGATAAACTCATCTTT.

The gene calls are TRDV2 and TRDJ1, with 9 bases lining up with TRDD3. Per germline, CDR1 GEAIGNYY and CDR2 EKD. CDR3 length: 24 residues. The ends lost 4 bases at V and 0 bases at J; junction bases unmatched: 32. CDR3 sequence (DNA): TGTGCCTGTGATATATTAACTGGGGGAGATAGCGGCGGCGGATATTCAACGTACACCGATAAACTCATCTTT. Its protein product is CACDILTGGDSGGGYSTYTDKLIF.

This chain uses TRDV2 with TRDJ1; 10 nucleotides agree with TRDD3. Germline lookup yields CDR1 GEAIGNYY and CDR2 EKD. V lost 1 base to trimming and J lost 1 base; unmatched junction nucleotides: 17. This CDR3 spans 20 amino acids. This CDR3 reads CACDTVPHSGDTLFTDKLIF. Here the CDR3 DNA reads TGTGCCTGTGACACAGTTCCCCACTCGGGGGATACGCTCTTCACCGATAAACTCATCTTT.

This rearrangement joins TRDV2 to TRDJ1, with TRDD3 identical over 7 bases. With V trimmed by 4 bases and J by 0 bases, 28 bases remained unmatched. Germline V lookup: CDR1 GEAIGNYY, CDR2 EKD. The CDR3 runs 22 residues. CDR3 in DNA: TGTGCCTGTGATCCTCTTTCCGCACCTACCATGCAGGGGGATGGTTACACCGATAAACTCATCTTT. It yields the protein CACDPLSAPTMQGDGYTDKLIF.

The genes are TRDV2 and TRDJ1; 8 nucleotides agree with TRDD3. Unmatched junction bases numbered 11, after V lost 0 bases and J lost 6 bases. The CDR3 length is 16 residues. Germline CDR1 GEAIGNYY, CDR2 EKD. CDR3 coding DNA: TGTGCCTGTGACACCGTCACTGGGGGCCATCTCAATAAACTCATCTTT. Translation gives CACDTVTGGHLNKLIF.

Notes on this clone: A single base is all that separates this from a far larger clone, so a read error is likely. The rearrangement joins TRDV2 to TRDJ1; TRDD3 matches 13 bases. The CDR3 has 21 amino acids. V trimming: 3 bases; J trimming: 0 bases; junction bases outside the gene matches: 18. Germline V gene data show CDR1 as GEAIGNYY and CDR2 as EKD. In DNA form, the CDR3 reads TGTGCCTGTGACTCTATCCTGGGACTGGGGGATACGTGGAGCTACACCGATAAACTCATCTTT. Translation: CACDSILGLGDTWSYTDKLIF.

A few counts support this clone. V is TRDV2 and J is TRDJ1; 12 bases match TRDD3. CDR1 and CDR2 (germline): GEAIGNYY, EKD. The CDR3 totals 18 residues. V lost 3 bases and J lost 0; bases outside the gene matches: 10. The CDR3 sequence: CACDGLGDTSRYTDKLIF. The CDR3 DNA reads TGTGCCTGTGACGGACTGGGGGATACTTCCAGGTACACCGATAAACTCATCTTT.

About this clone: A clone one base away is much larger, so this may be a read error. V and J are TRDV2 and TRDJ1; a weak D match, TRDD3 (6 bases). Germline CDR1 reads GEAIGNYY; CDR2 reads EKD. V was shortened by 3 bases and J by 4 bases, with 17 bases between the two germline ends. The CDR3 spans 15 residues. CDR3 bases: TGTGCCTGTGACGAAGTGGGGGGTACGAGCGATAAACTCATCTTT. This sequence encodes CACDEVGGTSDKLIF.

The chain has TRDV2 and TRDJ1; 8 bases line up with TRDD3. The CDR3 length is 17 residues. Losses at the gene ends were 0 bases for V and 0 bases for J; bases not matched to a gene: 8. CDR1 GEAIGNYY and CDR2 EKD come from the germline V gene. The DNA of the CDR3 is TGTGCCTGTGACACCGTACCCCTGGGGGACTACACCGATAAACTCATCTTT. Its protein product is CACDTVPLGDYTDKLIF.

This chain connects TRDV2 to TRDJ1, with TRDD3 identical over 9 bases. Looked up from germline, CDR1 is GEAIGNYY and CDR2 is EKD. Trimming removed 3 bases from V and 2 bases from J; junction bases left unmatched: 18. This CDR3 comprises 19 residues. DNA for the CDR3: TGTGCCTGTGACGTGGTGGGGGATAAAAGGGGGACCGGGACCGATAAACTCATCTTT. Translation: CACDVVGDKRGTGTDKLIF.

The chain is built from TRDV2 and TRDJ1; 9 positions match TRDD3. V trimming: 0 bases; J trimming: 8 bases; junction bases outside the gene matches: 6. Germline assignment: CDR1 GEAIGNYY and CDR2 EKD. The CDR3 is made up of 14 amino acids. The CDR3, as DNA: TGTGCCTGTGACACCCTACTGGGGGAAACGAAACTCATCTTT. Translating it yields CACDTLLGETKLIF.

The CDR3 loop reads CACDVLGDTCTDKLIF. The CDR3 DNA is TGTGCCTGTGACGTACTGGGGGATACGTGCACCGATAAACTCATCTTT. The gene calls are TRDV2 and TRDJ1; TRDD3 matches at 13 bases. J lost 1 base, V lost 3 bases, and 4 bases had no gene match. The germline gives CDR1 GEAIGNYY, CDR2 EKD. The CDR3 length is 16 residues.

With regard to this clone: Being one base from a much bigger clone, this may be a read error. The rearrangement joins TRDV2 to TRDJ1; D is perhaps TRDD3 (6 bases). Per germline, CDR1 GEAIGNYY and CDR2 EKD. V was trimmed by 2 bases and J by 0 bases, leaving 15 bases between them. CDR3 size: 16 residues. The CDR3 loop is CACDRRGDFHTDKLIF. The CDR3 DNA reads TGTGCCTGTGACAGGCGGGGGGACTTCCACACCGATAAACTCATCTTT.

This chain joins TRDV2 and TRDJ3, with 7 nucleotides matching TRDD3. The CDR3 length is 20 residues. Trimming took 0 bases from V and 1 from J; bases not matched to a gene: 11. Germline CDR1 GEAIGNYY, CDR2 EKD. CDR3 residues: CACDTAVLGDPSWDTRQMFF. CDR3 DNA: TGTGCCTGTGACACCGCGGTGTTGGGGGACCCGTCCTGGGACACCCGACAGATGTTTTTC.

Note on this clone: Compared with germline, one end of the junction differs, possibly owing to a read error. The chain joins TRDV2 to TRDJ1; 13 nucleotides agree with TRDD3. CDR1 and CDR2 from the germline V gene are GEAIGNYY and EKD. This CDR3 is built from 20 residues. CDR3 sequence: CACDSVLGDTEGPYTDKPIF. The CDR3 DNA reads TGTGCCTGTGACAGCGTACTGGGGGATACGGAGGGCCCATACACCGATAAACCCATCTTT.

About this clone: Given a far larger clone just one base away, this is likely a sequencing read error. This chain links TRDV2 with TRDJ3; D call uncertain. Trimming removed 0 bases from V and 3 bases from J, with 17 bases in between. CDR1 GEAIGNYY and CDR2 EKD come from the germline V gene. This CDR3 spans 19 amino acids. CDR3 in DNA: TGTGCCTGTGACACCGGAGAAGCTGTTAGGGGCTGGGACACCCGACAGATGTTTTTC. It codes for CACDTGEAVRGWDTRQMFF.

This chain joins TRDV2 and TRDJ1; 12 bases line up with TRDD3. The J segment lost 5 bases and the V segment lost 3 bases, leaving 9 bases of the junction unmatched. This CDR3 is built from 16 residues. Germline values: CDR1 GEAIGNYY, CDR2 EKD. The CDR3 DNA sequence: TGTGCCTGTGACGCCATGCTTCTGGGGGATACGGATAAACTCATCTTT. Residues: CACDAMLLGDTDKLIF.